This T cell receptor beta chain was sequenced for a study of long-term antiretroviral therapy in people with HIV. Study-level findings and limits: Dating from the mid-2000s to the late 2010s, the blood was possibly obtained under older ART regimens. Information on adherence to ART, viral resistance or therapy changes was unavailable.

The authors ran the immunoSEQ assay, v3.0, at survey level. The repertoire was sequenced with immunoSEQ multiplex PCR; TCRdb's copy has only in-frame clones and lacks some. The sample has fewer than 25,000 clones, around 84% seen once. As to this clone: Its antigen is not known.

V lost 1 base, J lost 4 bases, and 9 bases stayed unmatched. CDR1 and CDR2 (germline): SQVTM, ANQGSEA. This CDR3 spans 15 amino acids. Every one of the donors gave at least one pre-ART PBMC sample and at least two post-ART PBMC samples. Held in samples before DNA extraction were roughly 0.9-11 million cryopreserved PBMC. The receptor was derived from a man aged 30 to 45 with HIV. This material consisted of unsorted PBMCs, taken 4.4 years after starting antiretroviral therapy. This chain uses TRBV29-1 with TRBJ1-2; TRBD1 agrees at 7 bases. In DNA, the CDR3 is TGCAGCGTTGAAGGCAAGACGACAGGGCGCTATGGCTACACCTTC. This sequence encodes CSVEGKTTGRYGYTF.